Each of the 13 T cell receptor beta chains below was sequenced from the same sample in a study of naive and memory T cell subsets. An equimolar mix of two oligonucleotides served as the beta constant-region primer for TRBC1 and TRBC2. MiXCR was run by TCRdb on the UMI-ligation and nested PCR reads, yielding one entry per CDR3 protein. This table holds 84,000 or so distinct CDR3 sequences, 7% to 8% found once. The source material was central memory CD4+ T cells from blood. Receptors were obtained from a human donor in good health.

This clonotype was counted between two and nine times. The chain recombines TRBV23-1 with TRBJ2-1; TRBD1 agrees at 7 bases. TRBV23-1 counts as an open reading frame of uncertain function. This CDR3 has 14 amino acids. Trimming cost V 8 bases and J 2 bases; bases outside gene matches: 6. CDR3 sequence: CASYDREAYNEQFF. DNA for the CDR3: TGCGCCAGCTACGACAGGGAAGCCTACAATGAGCAGTTCTTC.

This clonotype was seen many times. The V gene is TRBV6-2 or TRBV6-3, the J gene TRBJ1-6; D is undetermined. Trimming pared 2 bases from V and 5 bases from J, leaving 4 bases between. CDR1 is MNHEY, CDR2 SVGEGT, per germline. The CDR3 runs to 13 residues. The CDR3 bases are TGTGCCAGCAGTTACGGGAATAATTCACCCCTCCACTTT. It encodes CASSYGNNSPLHF.

This clonotype was observed many times. The chain combines TRBV20-1 with TRBJ2-7, with a weak D call TRBD2 (5 bases). The CDR3 contains 13 residues. Germline V CDR1 and CDR2: DFQATT, SNEGSKA (reference sequence). V lost 3 bases and J 7 bases, leaving 16 bases between the germline ends. The CDR3 coding sequence is TGCAGTGCTAGTGTTGCTGGAACGGGAGAGCAGTACTTC. Encoded protein: CSASVAGTGEQYF.

Points on this clonotype: This may stem from a read error, because a much larger clone lies one nucleotide away. The chain is built from TRBV12-3 or TRBV12-4 and TRBJ2-7; 8 bases agree with TRBD2. The CDR3 has 16 amino acids. CDR3 coding DNA: TGTGCCAGCAGTCCCCAGACTAGCGCCTCCTCCTACGAGCTGTACTTC. Translation gives CASSPQTSASSYELYF.

Many counts were recorded for this clonotype. The J gene is TRBJ2-3, the V gene TRBV6-2 or TRBV6-3; the match to TRBD2 covers 10 bases. CDR3 length: 15 amino acids. Trimming at V came to 7 bases and at J to 4 bases, leaving 8 bases not matched to a gene. Germline assignment: CDR1 MNHEY and CDR2 SVGEGT. This CDR3 is CASTGTSVFSDTQYF. The CDR3, as DNA: TGTGCCAGCACGGGGACTAGCGTTTTCTCAGATACGCAGTATTTT.

This clonotype turned up a few times. Mismatch with germline at one junction end may stem from a read error. This chain joins TRBV30 and TRBJ1-5, with D perhaps matching TRBD1 (6 bases). Germline V gene data show CDR1 as GTSNPN and CDR2 as SVGIG (reference sequence). The CDR3 extends over 16 amino acids. The CDR3 DNA follows: TGTGCCTGGAGTGTACCAGGGGCCTATAGCGATCAGCCCCAGCATTTT. It yields the protein CAWSVPGAYSDQPQHF.

This clonotype was observed at least ten times. The CDR3 DNA reads as TGTGCCAGCAGCCCAAGGGTCGGCGAGCAGTACTTC. Amino acid sequence: CASSPRVGEQYF. The rearrangement links TRBV7-6 to TRBJ2-7, with D unclear. V lost 5 bases, J lost 6 bases, and 11 bases lay in between. Germline CDR1 and CDR2: SGHVS and FNYEAQ. The CDR3 has 12 residues.

This clonotype was seen only a few times. The chain has TRBV19 and TRBJ2-3; D uncertain. CDR3 size: 13 residues. Germline V lookup: CDR1 LNHDA, CDR2 SQIVND (reference sequence). Trimming took off 1 base at V and 4 bases at J, with 6 bases between the two ends. For the CDR3, the DNA is TGTGCCAGTAGTATAGGGTGGTCAGATACGCAGTATTTT. Residues: CASSIGWSDTQYF. The variable domain in full, completed from reference TRBV19 and TRBJ2-3, reads DGGITQSPKYLFRKEGQNVTLSCEQNLNHDAMYWYRQDPGQGLRLIYYSQIVNDFQKGDIAEGYSVSREKKESFPLTVTSAQKNPTAFYLCASSIGWSDTQYFGPGTRLTVL.

This chain connects TRBV7-8 to TRBJ2-5; D is uncertain. The CDR3 length is 14 residues. Germline CDR1 and CDR2: SGHVS and FQNEAQ. V gave up 7 bases and J gave up 2 bases, with 14 bases separating them. In DNA form, the CDR3 reads TGTGCCAGCAAAACCGCCGGGTTGCAAGAGACCCAGTACTTC. As protein: CASKTAGLQETQYF.

The rearrangement links TRBV18 to TRBJ1-1; weak D call: TRBD1 (6 bases). The CDR3 consists of 17 residues. Germline V lookup: CDR1 KGHSH, CDR2 LQKENI. Trimming took 3 bases from V and 1 from J, leaving 18 bases between them. CDR3 nucleotides: TGTGCCAGCTCACCGCGGGCCTTCCTACAGGGGAACACTGAAGCTTTCTTT. As protein: CASSPRAFLQGNTEAFF.

This clonotype has at least ten counts. This chain uses TRBV15 with TRBJ2-5, with 10 bases that match TRBD2. V lost 7 bases, J lost 1 base, and 18 bases stayed unmatched. The germline CDR1 and CDR2 sequences are LNHNV and YYDKDF (reference sequence). The CDR3 consists of 19 residues. This CDR3 reads CATISPPWLAGVPQETQYF. In DNA form, the CDR3 reads TGTGCCACCATAAGCCCGCCGTGGCTAGCGGGAGTCCCCCAAGAGACCCAGTACTTC.

This rearrangement joins TRBV28 to TRBJ2-5; tentative D call: TRBD1 (6 bases). V lost 5 bases and J 3 bases, leaving 10 bases between the germline ends. The CDR3 runs to 13 residues. Germline V gene sequence: CDR1 MDHEN, CDR2 SYDVKM. CDR3 bases: TGTGCCAGCAGTAGTGGGGGCGAAGAGACCCAGTACTTC. It codes for CASSSGGEETQYF. Based on the CDR3 plus reference TRBV28 and TRBJ2-5, the full variable domain is DVKVTQSSRYLVKRTGEKVFLECVQDMDHENMFWYRQDPGLGLRLIYFSYDVKMKEKGDIPEGYSVSREKKERFSLILESASTNQTSMYLCASSSGGEETQYFGPGTRLLVL.

Many counts were recorded for this clonotype. The genes are TRBV7-2 and TRBJ1-2; no reliable D call. V lost 2 bases and J 4 bases, leaving 11 bases between the germline ends. Germline assignment: CDR1 SGHTA and CDR2 FQGNSA. The CDR3 totals 14 residues. This CDR3 is CASSLRREAYGYTF. CDR3 sequence (DNA): TGTGCCAGCAGCTTAAGAAGGGAGGCCTATGGCTACACCTTC.